This is a list of T cell receptor beta chains from one sample in a study of blood T cell repertoires in COVID-19. Assay: immunoSEQ multiplex PCR; the TCRdb copy retains only in-frame clones and omits some. The top ten clones hold around 1.9% of a sample with a few hundred thousand clones, nearly 90% of them seen once. The source material was peripheral blood. These receptors came from a woman in her sixties or seventies with COVID-19, enrolled during active disease. CDR3s include the opening cysteine and the closing phenylalanine or tryptophan. Each record gives: CDR3 length, V gene, CDR3 protein.

len: 18; v_gene: TRBV6-6; CDR3aa: CASSRAQGAHSGANVLTF
len: 14; v_gene: TRBV6-5; CDR3aa: CASSYGQGDYGYTF
len: 17; v_gene: TRBV6-2/TRBV6-3; CDR3aa: CASSLGNQRGGYNEQFF
len: 13; v_gene: TRBV7-2; CDR3aa: CASRYGGGTEAFF
len: 18; v_gene: TRBV4-1; CDR3aa: CASSQDRGGKVNQETQYF
len: 12; v_gene: TRBV2; CDR3aa: CASSAGIPEAFF
len: 14; v_gene: TRBV7-3; CDR3aa: CASSLNRGSYTQYF
len: 16; v_gene: TRBV9; CDR3aa: CASSARTSLNTDTQYF
len: 16; v_gene: TRBV7-9; CDR3aa: CASSDKGQGLGEKLFF
len: 15; v_gene: TRBV5-1; CDR3aa: CASSLGSLAGNEQFF
len: 13; v_gene: TRBV9; CDR3aa: CASSEGWSTEAFF
len: 18; v_gene: TRBV5-1; CDR3aa: CASSLQGNYPESLGGYTF
len: 14; v_gene: TRBV6-4; CDR3aa: CASSDGGGTYGYTF
len: 16; v_gene: TRBV4-1; CDR3aa: CASSQDNGGPTDTQYF
len: 15; v_gene: TRBV2; CDR3aa: CASSRDSVTSGGKFF
len: 15; v_gene: TRBV7-3; CDR3aa: CASSLMPASTGELFF
len: 16; v_gene: TRBV6-4; CDR3aa: CASSPTVSGVRTEAFF
len: 13; v_gene: TRBV10-3; CDR3aa: CAISMDRIDGYTF
len: 15; v_gene: TRBV10-3; CDR3aa: CAITGTSGGTGELFF
len: 15; v_gene: TRBV6-2/TRBV6-3; CDR3aa: CASSWEGVETDTQYF
len: 16; v_gene: TRBV4-3; CDR3aa: CASSQDGPNPYSPLHF
len: 15; v_gene: TRBV19; CDR3aa: CASSIGIGSTDTQYF
len: 15; v_gene: TRBV6-5; CDR3aa: CASSFARVSGNTIYF
len: 14; v_gene: TRBV18; CDR3aa: CASSWTDSGNTIYF
len: 14; v_gene: TRBV7-9; CDR3aa: CASPPTGSGNTIYF
len: 14; v_gene: TRBV7-3; CDR3aa: CASSLQPRQGGYTF
len: 16; v_gene: TRBV7-8; CDR3aa: CASSLETGFSGNTIYF
len: 13; v_gene: TRBV30; CDR3aa: CAWSPGQNYGYTF
len: 15; v_gene: TRBV16; CDR3aa: CASSQSQQGRRGYTF
len: 13; v_gene: TRBV19; CDR3aa: CAVSGTAIGTQHF
len: 17; v_gene: TRBV11-3; CDR3aa: CASSLRVAGANTGELFF
len: 14; v_gene: TRBV24-1; CDR3aa: CATTLHQTPNEQFF
len: 17; v_gene: TRBV5-6; CDR3aa: CASSLAQGALSGYEQYF
len: 16; v_gene: TRBV6-2/TRBV6-3; CDR3aa: CASSKVGFAANEKLFF
len: 13; v_gene: TRBV9; CDR3aa: CASSLTGDLKQFF
len: 14; v_gene: TRBV19; CDR3aa: CASSMGSPVEKLFF
len: 15; v_gene: TRBV18; CDR3aa: CASSPQGQNSYGYTF
len: 15; v_gene: TRBV9; CDR3aa: CASSVGGIIGEKLFF
len: 15; v_gene: TRBV4-1; CDR3aa: CASSRGLGPLYEQYF
len: 16; v_gene: TRBV9; CDR3aa: CASSVEGGEAYNEQFF
len: 12; v_gene: TRBV6-2/TRBV6-3; CDR3aa: CASSLAEETQYF
len: 12; v_gene: TRBV12-3/TRBV12-4; CDR3aa: CASGSGANVLTF
len: 16; v_gene: TRBV7-2; CDR3aa: CASSRFKTGTEVEAFF
len: 16; v_gene: TRBV15; CDR3aa: CATSRDQLAGAHEQFF
len: 17; v_gene: TRBV19; CDR3aa: CASSAARRTGRGREAFF